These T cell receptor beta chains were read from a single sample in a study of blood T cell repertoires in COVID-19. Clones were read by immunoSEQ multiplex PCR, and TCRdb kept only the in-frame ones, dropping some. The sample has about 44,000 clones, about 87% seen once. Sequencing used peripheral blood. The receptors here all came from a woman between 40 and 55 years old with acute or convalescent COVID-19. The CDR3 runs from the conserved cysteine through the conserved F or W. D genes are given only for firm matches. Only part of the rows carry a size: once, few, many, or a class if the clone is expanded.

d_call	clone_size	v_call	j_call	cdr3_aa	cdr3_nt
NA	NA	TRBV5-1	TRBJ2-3	CASSLGVSTDTQYF	TGCGCCAGCAGCTTGGGAGTCAGCACAGATACGCAGTATTTT
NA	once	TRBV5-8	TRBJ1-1	CASSPGFGDTEAFF	TGTGCCAGCAGCCCAGGGTTTGGGGACACTGAAGCTTTCTTT
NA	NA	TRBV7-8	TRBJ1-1	CASSFSLNTEAFF	TGTGCCAGCAGCTTTTCATTGAACACTGAAGCTTTCTTT
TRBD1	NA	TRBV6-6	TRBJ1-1	CASGTGVEAFF	TGTGCCAGCGGGACAGGTGTAGAAGCTTTCTTT
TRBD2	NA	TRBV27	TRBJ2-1	CASATSGRPNEQFF	TGTGCCAGCGCGACTAGCGGGAGGCCTAATGAGCAGTTCTTC
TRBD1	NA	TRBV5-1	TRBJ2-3	CASSPGQVTDTQYF	TGCGCCAGCAGCCCCGGACAGGTCACAGATACGCAGTATTTT
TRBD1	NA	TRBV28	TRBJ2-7	CASLSGQAGQYF	TGTGCCAGCCTAAGCGGACAGGCCGGGCAGTACTTC
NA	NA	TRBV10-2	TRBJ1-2	CASSELWENNYGYTF	TGCGCCAGCAGTGAGTTGTGGGAGAATAACTATGGCTACACCTTC
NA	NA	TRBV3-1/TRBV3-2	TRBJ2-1	CASSQGFSGSLYNEQFF	TGTGCCAGCAGCCAAGGCTTCTCTGGGAGTTTGTACAATGAGCAGTTCTTC
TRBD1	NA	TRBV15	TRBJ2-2	CATRLEQGEETGELFF	TGTGCCACCAGGTTGGAACAGGGGGAGGAGACCGGGGAGCTGTTTTTT
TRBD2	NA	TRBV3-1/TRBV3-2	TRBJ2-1	CASSRYISSGRGNEQFF	TGTGCCAGCAGCCGTTACATTTCTAGCGGGAGGGGAAATGAGCAGTTCTTC
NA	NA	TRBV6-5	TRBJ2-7	CASNTPDWRSYEQYF	TGTGCCAGCAACACCCCGGACTGGAGATCCTACGAGCAGTACTTC
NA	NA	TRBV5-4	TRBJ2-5	CASSLVGNRETQYF	TGTGCCAGCAGCTTGGTTGGCAACAGGGAGACCCAGTACTTC
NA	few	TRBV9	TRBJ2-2	CASSGLSVHGELFF	TGTGCCAGCAGCGGCCTCTCAGTCCACGGGGAGCTGTTTTTT
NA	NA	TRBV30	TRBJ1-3	CAWNAGRYSTIYF	TGTGCCTGGAATGCAGGGAGGTATAGCACCATATATTTT
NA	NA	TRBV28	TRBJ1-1	CASSPPGGSNTEAFF	TGTGCCAGCAGCCCTCCCGGGGGATCGAACACTGAAGCTTTCTTT
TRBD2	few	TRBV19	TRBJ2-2	CASSINGGRGGELFF	TGTGCCAGTAGTATAAACGGGGGGAGAGGCGGGGAGCTGTTTTTT
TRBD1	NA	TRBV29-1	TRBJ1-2	CSVAGQIYGYTF	TGCAGCGTTGCGGGACAGATATATGGCTACACCTTC
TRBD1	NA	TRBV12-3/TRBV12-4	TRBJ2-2	CASRQGPGELFF	TGTGCCAGCAGACAGGGGCCCGGGGAGCTGTTTTTT
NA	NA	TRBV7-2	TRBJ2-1	CASSRGLIRDEQFF	TGTGCCAGCAGCCGCGGACTCATTAGGGATGAGCAGTTCTTC
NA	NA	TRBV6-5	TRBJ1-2	CASSYSITGVNYGYTF	TGTGCCAGCAGTTACTCGATTACAGGTGTTAACTATGGCTACACCTTC
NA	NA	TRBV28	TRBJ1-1	CASSLSVSGLTTNTEAFF	TGTGCCAGCAGTTTATCGGTGTCGGGACTTACTACGAACACTGAAGCTTTCTTT
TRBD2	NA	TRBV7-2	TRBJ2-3	CASSLATSALRTQYF	TGTGCCAGCAGCTTAGCAACTAGCGCCCTCCGAACGCAGTATTTT
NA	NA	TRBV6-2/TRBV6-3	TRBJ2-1	CASSPRSEQFF	TGTGCCAGCAGTCCCAGGTCTGAGCAGTTCTTC
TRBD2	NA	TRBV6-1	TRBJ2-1	CASSEEASGPTYNEQFF	TGTGCCAGCAGTGAAGAGGCTAGCGGCCCTACCTACAATGAGCAGTTCTTC
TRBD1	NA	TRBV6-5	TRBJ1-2	CASSYSRTGGGYGYTF	TGTGCCAGCAGTTACTCGAGGACAGGGGGCGGCTATGGCTACACCTTC
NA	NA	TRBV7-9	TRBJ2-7	CASSKTRVSSYEQYF	TGTGCCAGCAGCAAGACTCGCGTCAGCTCCTACGAGCAGTACTTC
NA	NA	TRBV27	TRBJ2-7	CASSPLLMGVQSYEQYF	TGTGCCAGCAGTCCACTTCTGATGGGAGTACAATCCTACGAGCAGTACTTC
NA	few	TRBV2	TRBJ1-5	CASSDLRENNQPQHF	TGTGCCAGCAGTGATCTGAGGGAGAATAATCAGCCCCAGCATTTT
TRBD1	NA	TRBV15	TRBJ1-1	CATSRELAGTVNTEAFF	TGTGCCACCAGCAGGGAACTGGCCGGGACAGTGAACACTGAAGCTTTCTTT
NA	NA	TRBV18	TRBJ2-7	CASSPPEGPYEQYF	TGTGCCAGCTCACCACCAGAGGGTCCCTACGAGCAGTACTTC
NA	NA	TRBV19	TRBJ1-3	CASSITGSGNTIYF	TGTGCCAGTAGTATAACAGGCTCTGGAAACACCATATATTTT
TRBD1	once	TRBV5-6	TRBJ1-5	CASSFRQGAVNSNQPQHF	TGTGCCAGCAGCTTCCGACAGGGGGCCGTAAATAGCAATCAGCCCCAGCATTTT
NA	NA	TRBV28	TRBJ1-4	CASSSWGQTNEKLFF	TGTGCCAGCAGTAGTTGGGGGCAGACTAATGAAAAACTGTTTTTT
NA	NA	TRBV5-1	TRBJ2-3	CASSSTGADTQYF	TGCGCCAGCAGCTCCACCGGGGCAGATACGCAGTATTTT
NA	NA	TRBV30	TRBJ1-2	CAWSRQGGYGYTF	TGTGCCTGGAGTCGTCAGGGTGGCTATGGCTACACCTTC
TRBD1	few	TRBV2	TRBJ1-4	CASSEQGAGEKLFF	TGTGCCAGCAGCGAACAGGGGGCTGGTGAAAAACTGTTTTTT
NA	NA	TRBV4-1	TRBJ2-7	CASSQGDSSYEQYF	TGCGCCAGCAGCCAAGGGGACTCCTCCTACGAGCAGTACTTC
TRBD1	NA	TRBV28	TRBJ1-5	CASSFPGTGANQPQHF	TGTGCCAGCAGTTTCCCCGGGACAGGGGCCAATCAGCCCCAGCATTTT
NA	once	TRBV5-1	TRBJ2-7	CASSPGLEQYF	TGCGCCAGCAGCCCCGGGTTGGAGCAGTACTTC
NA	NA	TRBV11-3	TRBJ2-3	CASSQSTDTQYF	TGTGCCAGCAGCCAGAGCACAGATACGCAGTATTTT
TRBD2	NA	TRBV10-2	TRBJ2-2	CASRLAGGLRELFF	TGCGCCAGCCGACTAGCGGGAGGGCTTAGGGAGCTGTTTTTT
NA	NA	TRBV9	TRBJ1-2	CASSAQQARKDYGYTF	TGTGCCAGCAGCGCCCAACAGGCACGGAAAGACTATGGCTACACCTTC
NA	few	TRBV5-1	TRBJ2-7	CASSLADTYEQYF	TGCGCCAGCAGCTTGGCAGATACCTACGAGCAGTACTTC
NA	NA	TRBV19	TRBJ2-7	CASTGRQAGSYEQYF	TGTGCCAGTACCGGTCGACAGGCCGGATCCTACGAGCAGTACTTC
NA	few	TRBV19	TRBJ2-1	CASSISGSYNEQFF	TGTGCCAGTAGTATATCAGGGTCCTACAATGAGCAGTTCTTC
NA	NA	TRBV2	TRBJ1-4	CASTRDTFNEKLFF	TGTGCCAGCACCCGAGACACATTTAATGAAAAACTGTTTTTT
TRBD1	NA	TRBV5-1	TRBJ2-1	CASSPPGQDSNEQFF	TGCGCCAGCAGCCCTCCGGGACAGGATAGCAATGAGCAGTTCTTC
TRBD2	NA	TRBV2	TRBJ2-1	CASRGLAASNEQFF	TGTGCCAGCAGGGGACTAGCGGCCAGCAATGAGCAGTTCTTC
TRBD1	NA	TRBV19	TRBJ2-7	CASSIATGSSYEQYF	TGTGCCAGTAGTATCGCGACAGGGAGCTCCTACGAGCAGTACTTC
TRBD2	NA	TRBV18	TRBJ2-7	CASSPPGGTSYEQYF	TGTGCCAGCTCACCGCCGGGGGGAACATCCTACGAGCAGTACTTC